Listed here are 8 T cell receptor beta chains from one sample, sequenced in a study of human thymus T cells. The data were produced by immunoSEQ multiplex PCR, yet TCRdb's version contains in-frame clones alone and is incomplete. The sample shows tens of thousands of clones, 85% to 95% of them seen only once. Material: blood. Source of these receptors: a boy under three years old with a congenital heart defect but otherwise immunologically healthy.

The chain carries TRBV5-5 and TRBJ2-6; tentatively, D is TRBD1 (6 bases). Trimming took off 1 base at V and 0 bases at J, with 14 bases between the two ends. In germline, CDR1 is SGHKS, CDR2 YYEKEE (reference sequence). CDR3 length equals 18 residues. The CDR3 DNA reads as TGTGCCAGCAGCTTGTTAGGGACACCGAGCTCTGGGGCCAACGTCCTGACTTTC. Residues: CASSLLGTPSSGANVLTF.

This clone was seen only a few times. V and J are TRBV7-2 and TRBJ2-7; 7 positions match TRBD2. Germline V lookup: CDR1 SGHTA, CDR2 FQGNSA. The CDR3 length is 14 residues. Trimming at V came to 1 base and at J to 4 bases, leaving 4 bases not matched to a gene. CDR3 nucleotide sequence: TGTGCCAGCAGCTTAGGTCGGGGAGGGTACGAGCAGTACTTC. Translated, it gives CASSLGRGGYEQYF.

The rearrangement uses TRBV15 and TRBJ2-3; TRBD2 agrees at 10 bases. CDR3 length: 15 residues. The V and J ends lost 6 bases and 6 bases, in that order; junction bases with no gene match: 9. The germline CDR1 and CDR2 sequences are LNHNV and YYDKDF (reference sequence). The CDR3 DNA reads TGTGCCACCAGGGGCCCAGCGGGAGGGTCGGATACGCAGTATTTT. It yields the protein CATRGPAGGSDTQYF.

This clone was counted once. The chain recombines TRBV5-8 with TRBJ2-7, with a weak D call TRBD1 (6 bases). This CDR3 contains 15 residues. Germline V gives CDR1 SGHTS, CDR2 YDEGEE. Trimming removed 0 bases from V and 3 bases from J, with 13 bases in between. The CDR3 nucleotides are TGTGCCAGCAGCTTGGCCGGACAGTCAGTCTACGAGCAGTACTTC. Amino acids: CASSLAGQSVYEQYF. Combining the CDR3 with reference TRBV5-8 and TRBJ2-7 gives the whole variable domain EAGVTQSPTHLIKTRGQQATLRCSPISGHTSVYWYQQALGLGLQFLLWYDEGEERNRGNFPPRFSGRQFPNYSSELNVNALELEDSALYLCASSLAGQSVYEQYFGPGTRLTVT.

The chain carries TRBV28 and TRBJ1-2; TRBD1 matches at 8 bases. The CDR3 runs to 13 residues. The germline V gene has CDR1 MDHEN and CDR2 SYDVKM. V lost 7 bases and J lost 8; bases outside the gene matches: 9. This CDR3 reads CASIRQGAGGYTF. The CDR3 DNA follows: TGTGCCAGCATAAGGCAGGGGGCAGGCGGCTACACCTTC.

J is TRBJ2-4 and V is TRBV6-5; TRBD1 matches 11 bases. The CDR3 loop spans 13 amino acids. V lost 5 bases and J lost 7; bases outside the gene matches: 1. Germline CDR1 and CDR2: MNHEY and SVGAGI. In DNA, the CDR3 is TGTGCCAGCAGTCGGACAGGGGGCAACATTCAGTACTTC. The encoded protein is CASSRTGGNIQYF.

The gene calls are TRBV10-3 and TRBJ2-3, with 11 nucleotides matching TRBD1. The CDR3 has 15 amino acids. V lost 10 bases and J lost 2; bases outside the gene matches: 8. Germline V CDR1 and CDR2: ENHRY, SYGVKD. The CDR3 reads CATVDRGRDTDTQYF. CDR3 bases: TGTGCCACCGTGGACAGGGGGCGCGACACAGATACGCAGTATTTT.

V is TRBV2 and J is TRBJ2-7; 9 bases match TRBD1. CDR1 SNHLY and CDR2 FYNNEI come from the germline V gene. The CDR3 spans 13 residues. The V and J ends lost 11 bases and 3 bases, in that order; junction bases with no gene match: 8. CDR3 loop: CAGRTGVDYEQYF. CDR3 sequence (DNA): TGTGCCGGACGGACAGGGGTGGACTACGAGCAGTACTTC.